These 29 T cell receptor beta chains originate from one sample sequenced in a study of T-cell reconstitution after alpha-beta-depleted transplantation in children. Unique molecular identifiers were incorporated into the prepared TCRbeta library. TCRdb re-called the PCR reads through MiXCR, storing one row per CDR3 protein. The table shows about 370,000 distinct CDR3 sequences, with just over 20% occurring only once. Material: PBMCs from the stem cell graft donor, obtained from the stem cell graft. These receptors were taken from a human donor who donated a stem cell graft to a child with acute myeloid leukemia.

This clonotype has at least ten counts. V is TRBV20-1 and J is TRBJ2-1; the D gene is possibly TRBD1 (5 bases). The CDR3 spans 13 residues. Trimming removed 4 bases at V and 5 bases at J, with 12 bases between. The V gene's germline CDR1 is DFQATT and CDR2 SNEGSKA (reference sequence). The CDR3 region is CSATVLGDNEQFF. CDR3 in DNA: TGCAGTGCTACCGTCCTAGGGGACAATGAGCAGTTCTTC.

CDR3 sequence: CATSRDRGMETQYF. Here the CDR3 DNA reads TGTGCCACCAGCAGAGACAGGGGGATGGAGACCCAGTACTTC. The V and J genes are TRBV15 and TRBJ2-5, with TRBD1 identical over 7 bases. From germline, CDR1 is LNHNV and CDR2 YYDKDF (reference sequence). This CDR3 contains 14 residues. The trim removed 0 bases at V and 5 bases at J, leaving 3 bases unmatched.

In this sample, this clonotype turned up a few times. The chain is built from TRBV9 and TRBJ2-3; maybe TRBD2 (6 bases). The V end was cut by 1 base, the J end by 5 bases, with 14 bases between. This CDR3 has 15 residues. Germline V CDR1 and CDR2: SGDLS, YYNGEE. CDR3 DNA sequence: TGTGCCAGCAGCGTAAGAAGCGGGCCCCAAGATACGCAGTATTTT. It specifies CASSVRSGPQDTQYF.

This clonotype appeared a few times. V is TRBV20-1 and J is TRBJ2-1, with 7 bases that match TRBD2. The V gene end was trimmed by 0 bases and the J gene end by 8 bases; junction bases not matched to a gene: 7. The CDR3 runs to 14 residues. The germline V gene encodes CDR1 DFQATT and CDR2 SNEGSKA (reference sequence). The CDR3 protein is CSAREAGLFHEQFF. In DNA, the CDR3 is TGCAGTGCTAGAGAGGCGGGACTATTCCATGAGCAGTTCTTC.

This chain joins TRBV20-1 and TRBJ2-7; D is possibly TRBD2 (5 bases). CDR3 length equals 14 residues. V shed 1 base and J shed 2 bases, with 12 bases lying between them. Looked up from germline, CDR1 is DFQATT and CDR2 is SNEGSKA (reference sequence). This CDR3 is CSARAQSGAYEQYF. The CDR3 region has the DNA TGCAGTGCTAGAGCCCAGAGCGGAGCCTACGAGCAGTACTTC.

Many counts were recorded for this clonotype. The chain uses TRBV27 and TRBJ2-7; D possibly corresponds to TRBD1 (6 bases). The CDR3 sequence is 13 residues long. V lost 4 bases and J 3 bases, leaving 10 bases between the germline ends. The germline CDR1 and CDR2 sequences are MNHEY and SMNVEV (reference sequence). In DNA, the CDR3 is TGTGCCAGCAGTTGGGGGCGGCGCTACGAGCAGTACTTC. As protein: CASSWGRRYEQYF.

This clonotype was detected a few times. The chain carries TRBV25-1 and TRBJ2-7, with D tentatively TRBD2 (6 bases). V shed 5 bases and J shed 6 bases, with 11 bases lying between them. This CDR3 region has 12 residues. CDR1 is MGHDK and CDR2 is SYGVNS in the germline V gene. The CDR3 bases are TGTGCCAGCAGTTGGGGAGGACTCGAGCAGTACTTC. Its protein product is CASSWGGLEQYF.

This clonotype was counted between two and nine times. This sequence joins TRBV20-1 and TRBJ2-2, with a weak D call TRBD1 (5 bases). V was cut by 0 bases and J by 0 bases, with 11 bases left in between. Germline CDR1 reads DFQATT; CDR2 reads SNEGSKA (reference sequence). CDR3 length equals 16 residues. Written as DNA, the CDR3 is TGCAGTGCTAGAGACCGACAGAACCCGAACACCGGGGAGCTGTTTTTT. Its protein is CSARDRQNPNTGELFF.

This clonotype came up a few times. The chain uses TRBV10-3 and TRBJ2-7; 16 bases map to TRBD2. Germline V gene data show CDR1 as ENHRY and CDR2 as SYGVKD. The CDR3 loop spans 14 amino acids. Trimming removed 10 bases from V and 5 bases from J; junction bases left unmatched: 5. CDR3 sequence (DNA): TGTGCCACCAAGGGACTAGCGGGAGGGAACGAGCAGTACTTC. Amino acid sequence: CATKGLAGGNEQYF.

As DNA, the CDR3 is TGTGCCACCAGCAGAGAAGAGAGGATGAACACTGAAGCTTTCTTT. Translating gives CATSREERMNTEAFF. V gene TRBV15 combines with J gene TRBJ1-1; D unclear. Germline-derived CDR1 and CDR2 are LNHNV and YYDKDF (reference sequence). Trimming left V 0 bases short and J 0 bases short, with 8 bases between. The CDR3 contains 15 residues.

J is TRBJ2-6 and V is TRBV12-3 or TRBV12-4, with 11 nucleotides matching TRBD1. The junction had 4 bases not matched to a gene; V was cut back by 6 bases and J by 0 bases. There are 17 residues in the CDR3. Here the CDR3 reads CASSRGTGGSGANVLTF. Here the CDR3 DNA reads TGTGCCAGCAGCCGGGGGACAGGGGGCTCTGGGGCCAACGTCCTGACTTTC.

The V call is TRBV27, the J call TRBJ2-2; the D is unclear. The CDR3 is 11 residues long. Germline CDR1 is MNHEY and CDR2 is SMNVEV (reference sequence). Trimming stripped 10 bases from V and 6 bases from J, with 9 bases between. The CDR3 DNA is TGTGCCATCGGACGGGCCGGGGAGCTGTTTTTT. It codes for CAIGRAGELFF.

The sample holds many counts of this clonotype. The CDR3 protein is CASTDAGVETQYF. DNA for the CDR3: TGTGCCAGCACCGACGCGGGAGTAGAGACCCAGTACTTC. The genes are TRBV6-5 and TRBJ2-5; 7 bases line up with TRBD2. CDR1 and CDR2 (germline): MNHEY, SVGAGI. The CDR3 is 13 residues long. Losses at the gene ends were 7 bases for V and 4 bases for J; bases not matched to a gene: 6.

The chain links TRBV12-3 or TRBV12-4 to TRBJ2-7, with a possible D match to TRBD1 (5 bases). This CDR3 has 13 amino acids. Trimming shortened V by 1 base and J by 5 bases, and 9 bases separated the two germline ends. CDR3 loop: CASSLVVGDEQYF. The DNA for the CDR3 is TGTGCCAGCAGTTTAGTGGTAGGGGACGAGCAGTACTTC.

This clonotype was recorded a few times. The chain joins TRBV20-1 to TRBJ2-3; D gene uncertain. Trimming removed 3 bases at V and 4 bases at J, with 5 bases between. The CDR3 sequence is 11 residues long. Germline CDR1 reads DFQATT; CDR2 reads SNEGSKA (reference sequence). The CDR3, as DNA: TGCAGTGCTAGTGTGGCAGATACGCAGTATTTT. Amino acids: CSASVADTQYF.

This chain joins TRBV5-1 and TRBJ2-1; TRBD2 matches 8 bases. The CDR3 covers 21 residues. Per germline, CDR1 SGHRS and CDR2 YFSETQ. Losses at the gene ends were 2 bases for V and 0 bases for J; bases not matched to a gene: 19. Written as DNA, the CDR3 is TGCGCCAGCAGCTTCCCCGGGGGGGATAGCGGGGTGTCGAGCTCCTACAATGAGCAGTTCTTC. This encodes CASSFPGGDSGVSSSYNEQFF. Full variable domain (outside the CDR3, taken from reference TRBV5-1 and TRBJ2-1): KAGVTQTPRYLIKTRGQQVTLSCSPISGHRSVSWYQQTPGQGLQFLFEYFSETQRNKGNFPGRFSGRQFSNSRSEMNVSTLELGDSALYLCASSFPGGDSGVSSSYNEQFFGPGTRLTVL.

This clonotype was observed at least ten times. The chain has TRBV29-1 and TRBJ1-3; D remains unclear. The germline V and J ends were trimmed by 3 bases and 0 bases, with 6 bases remaining between them. This CDR3 is 13 amino acids long. Germline CDR1 reads SQVTM; CDR2 reads ANQGSEA. In nucleotides, the CDR3 is TGCAGCGTTGACGGCAACTCTGGAAACACCATATATTTT. Encoded protein: CSVDGNSGNTIYF.

This clonotype has ten or more counts. The chain has TRBV12-3 or TRBV12-4 and TRBJ2-2; D gene ambiguous. V was clipped by 3 bases and J by 4 bases, with 3 bases between them. The CDR3 is 12 amino acids. For the CDR3, the DNA is TGTGCCAGCAGTTTCGGCACCGGGGAGCTGTTTTTT. It specifies CASSFGTGELFF.

This chain links TRBV7-6 with TRBJ2-7, with D possibly TRBD2 on 7 matching bases. Germline V lookup: CDR1 SGHVS, CDR2 FNYEAQ. The CDR3 has 16 residues. V dropped 1 base and J dropped 7 bases, with 20 bases sitting between them. The CDR3 loop is CASSLGPRGAAWEQYF. CDR3 nucleotide sequence: TGTGCCAGCAGCTTAGGCCCCCGGGGGGCGGCGTGGGAGCAGTACTTC.

The chain uses TRBV20-1 and TRBJ2-2; 7 positions match TRBD2. Unmatched junction bases numbered 5, after V lost 1 base and J lost 3 bases. CDR1 DFQATT and CDR2 SNEGSKA come from the germline V gene (reference sequence). The CDR3 covers 15 residues. CDR3 coding DNA: TGCAGTGCTAGAGCCGCAGGGAGGGACACCGGGGAGCTGTTTTTT. Translating gives CSARAAGRDTGELFF.

This clonotype turned up a few times. The chain uses TRBV7-2 and TRBJ2-7; a possible D gene is TRBD2 (6 bases). Germline loops: CDR1 SGHTA, CDR2 FQGNSA. The V and J ends lost 5 bases and 2 bases respectively, with 13 bases between them. The CDR3 is made up of 14 amino acids. CDR3 residues: CASSQEGGAYEQYF. DNA of the CDR3: TGTGCCAGCAGCCAGGAGGGCGGGGCCTACGAGCAGTACTTC.

This clonotype showed up many times. The chain links TRBV29-1 to TRBJ2-3, with no clear D. This CDR3 has 14 residues. V lost 5 bases to trimming and J lost 1 base, with 13 bases between them. Looked up from germline, CDR1 is SQVTM and CDR2 is ANQGSEA. CDR3 coding DNA: TGCAGCGTTTGGGATCCCACAGGCACAGATACGCAGTATTTT. It codes for CSVWDPTGTDTQYF.

The chain uses TRBV25-1 and TRBJ2-4; 10 bases are a match to TRBD1. After removal of 3 bases from V and 8 bases from J, the junction contained 7 bases not matched to a gene. CDR1 is MGHDK, CDR2 SYGVNS, per germline. The length of the CDR3 is 15 residues. The CDR3 nucleotides read TGTGCCAGCAGTGATGAGAGACAGGGGGCTGACATTCAGTACTTC. It codes for CASSDERQGADIQYF.

Only a few counts were recorded for this clonotype. The gene calls are TRBV12-3 or TRBV12-4 and TRBJ2-1, with TRBD2 matching 11 bases. The CDR3 runs 18 residues. J lost 5 bases, V lost 1 base, and 10 bases had no gene match. This CDR3 is CASSLGNTGTSGNNEQFF. CDR3 nucleotides: TGTGCCAGCAGTTTAGGGAATACCGGGACTAGCGGCAACAATGAGCAGTTCTTC.

This clonotype has only a few counts. The chain joins TRBV3-1 to TRBJ2-1; 9 nucleotides align to TRBD2. After removal of 1 base from V and 5 bases from J, the junction contained 9 bases not matched to a gene. Germline CDR1 and CDR2: LGHDT and YNNKEL (reference sequence). The CDR3 loop spans 17 amino acids. The CDR3 DNA follows: TGTGCCAGCAGCCAAGTTTTATTGCTAGCGGGGCACAATGAGCAGTTCTTC. This encodes CASSQVLLLAGHNEQFF.

This clonotype was seen at least ten times. The chain combines TRBV20-1 with TRBJ2-7; TRBD1 agrees at 10 bases. CDR3 size: 14 residues. Per the germline V gene, CDR1 is DFQATT and CDR2 is SNEGSKA (reference sequence). The V segment lost 6 bases and the J segment 5 bases; nucleotides outside the gene matches: 10. CDR3 amino acids: CSARDRGFRDEQYF. The CDR3 DNA is TGCAGTGCCCGGGACAGGGGATTCCGGGACGAGCAGTACTTC.

This clonotype was found a few times. This chain links TRBV4-3 with TRBJ1-2, with D hard to call. The CDR3 has 15 amino acids. V dropped 0 bases and J dropped 0 bases, with 8 bases sitting between them. The germline CDR1 and CDR2 sequences are LGHNA and YSLEER. The CDR3 sequence is CASSQEGSPNYGYTF. The CDR3 DNA follows: TGCGCCAGCAGCCAAGAGGGCAGCCCTAACTATGGCTACACCTTC.

This clonotype was detected only a few times. Here the CDR3 DNA reads TGTGCCAGCATCTACCAGTGGGGCAGAAAAGATACGCAGTATTTT. Its protein product is CASIYQWGRKDTQYF. V and J are TRBV12-3 or TRBV12-4 and TRBJ2-3; D might be TRBD1 (5 bases). The V gene lost 7 bases and the J gene lost 5 bases, with 19 bases spanning the gap. This CDR3 contains 15 residues.

The chain is built from TRBV12-3 or TRBV12-4 and TRBJ1-2; TRBD1 is a possible D gene (6 bases). V was cut by 6 bases and J by 0 bases, with 11 bases left in between. The CDR3 has 14 amino acids. CDR3 sequence (DNA): TGTGCCAGCAGCTACAGGGAAACTAACTATGGCTACACCTTC. It translates to CASSYRETNYGYTF.